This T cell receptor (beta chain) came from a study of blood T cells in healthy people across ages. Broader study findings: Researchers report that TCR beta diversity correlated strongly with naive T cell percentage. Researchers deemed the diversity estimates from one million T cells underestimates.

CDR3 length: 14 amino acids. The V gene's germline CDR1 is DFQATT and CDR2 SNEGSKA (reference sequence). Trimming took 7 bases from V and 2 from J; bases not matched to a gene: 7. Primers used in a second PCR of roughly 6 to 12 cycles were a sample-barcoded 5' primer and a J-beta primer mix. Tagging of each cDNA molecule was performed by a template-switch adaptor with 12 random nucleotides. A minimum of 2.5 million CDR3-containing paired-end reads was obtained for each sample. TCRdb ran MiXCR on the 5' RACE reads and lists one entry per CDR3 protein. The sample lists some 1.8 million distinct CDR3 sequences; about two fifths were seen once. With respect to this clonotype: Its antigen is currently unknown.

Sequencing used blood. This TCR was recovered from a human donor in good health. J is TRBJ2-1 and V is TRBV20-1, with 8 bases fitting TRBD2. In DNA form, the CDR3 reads TGCAGTGTCACCGAACTAGCGGCCTACAATGAGCAGTTCTTC. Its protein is CSVTELAAYNEQFF.